This T cell receptor (beta chain) was obtained from a study of T cell responses to AZD1222 COVID-19 vaccine. Notes on the study in general: Nearly half of spike-specific TCRs reportedly target variant regions that are unmutated in the B.1.351 and B.1.1.7 variants. At baseline, seropositivity was found in only 5 to 7 AZD1222 recipients. The sample set comprised mostly white British donors with more females, and clonal diversity was possibly underestimated.

Repertoires were generated with immunoSEQ multiplex PCR, while TCRdb's copy carries only in-frame clones and drops some. The sample consists of around 190,000 clones, under 95% of them appearing once. As to this clone: Its antigen is still unknown.

This CDR3 region has 14 residues. The germline V gene has CDR1 SGHRS and CDR2 YFSETQ. Trimming pared 5 bases from V and 8 bases from J, leaving 16 bases between. The sequences come from peripheral blood, collected 28 days after the second AZD1222 dose. The source of this sequence is an adult who received the AZD1222 COVID-19 vaccine. J is TRBJ1-4 and V is TRBV5-1, with a possible D match to TRBD1 (5 bases). The CDR3 sequence is CASSTGQGWEKLFF. CDR3 in DNA: TGCGCCAGCAGTACGGGGCAGGGTTGGGAAAAACTGTTTTTT. Looking up the rest from reference TRBV5-1 and TRBJ1-4 gives the full variable domain: KAGVTQTPRYLIKTRGQQVTLSCSPISGHRSVSWYQQTPGQGLQFLFEYFSETQRNKGNFPGRFSGRQFSNSRSEMNVSTLELGDSALYLCASSTGQGWEKLFFGSGTQLSVL.